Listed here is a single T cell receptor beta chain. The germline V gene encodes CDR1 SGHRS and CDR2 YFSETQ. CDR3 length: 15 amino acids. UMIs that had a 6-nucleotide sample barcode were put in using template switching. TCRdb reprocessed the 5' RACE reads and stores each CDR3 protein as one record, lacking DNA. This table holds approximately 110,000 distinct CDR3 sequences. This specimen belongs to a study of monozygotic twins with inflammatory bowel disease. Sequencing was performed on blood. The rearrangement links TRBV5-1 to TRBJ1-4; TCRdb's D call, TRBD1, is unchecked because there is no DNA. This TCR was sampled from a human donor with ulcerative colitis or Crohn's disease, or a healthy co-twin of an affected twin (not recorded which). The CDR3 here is CASSSNAGYNEKLFF.